These 10 T cell receptor beta chains were all obtained from the same sample, sequenced in a study of radiation and T cells in renal cell carcinoma. Clones were read by immunoSEQ multiplex PCR, and TCRdb kept only the in-frame ones, dropping some. The sample has tens of thousands of clones, roughly 80% seen once. Time point denoted: blood 4 weeks post-SBRT, at nephrectomy. Sample treatment: 15 Gy SBRT to primary tumor, nephrectomy 4 weeks later. Material: blood, obtained from a patient whose treatment included radiotherapy and nephrectomy. The receptors stem from a man aged 60 to 75 with renal cell carcinoma.

There are a few counts of this clone. CDR3 loop: CASSTEGGNTEAFF. DNA of the CDR3: TGTGCCAGCAGCACCGAAGGTGGGAACACTGAAGCTTTCTTT. The V gene is TRBV7-9, the J gene TRBJ1-1; D uncertain. Germline CDR1 SEHNR, CDR2 FQNEAQ (reference sequence). V was clipped by 5 bases and J by 1 base, with 11 bases between them. CDR3 size: 14 residues. The variable domain in full, completed from reference TRBV7-9 and TRBJ1-1, reads DTGVSQNPRHKITKRGQNVTFRCDPISEHNRLYWYRQTLGQGPEFLTYFQNEAQLEKSRLLSDRFSAERPKGSFSTLEIQRTEQGDSAMYLCASSTEGGNTEAFFGQGTRLTVV.

The chain carries TRBV9 and TRBJ2-7, with D possibly TRBD2 on 5 matching bases. This CDR3 region has 15 residues. V dropped 0 bases and J dropped 2 bases, with 12 bases sitting between them. Germline assignment: CDR1 SGDLS and CDR2 YYNGEE. The CDR3 sequence is CASSVGSGIAYEQYF. The CDR3 coding sequence is TGTGCCAGCAGCGTAGGCTCGGGGATAGCCTACGAGCAGTACTTC.

CDR3 coding DNA: TGTGCCAGCAGCTTTTCCGGGACAGGGGCCGGTGAGCAGTTCTTC. Amino acid sequence: CASSFSGTGAGEQFF. The J gene is TRBJ2-1, the V gene TRBV7-3; 10 nucleotides align to TRBD1. The germline gives CDR1 SGHTA, CDR2 FQGTGA. Trimming took 3 bases from V and 9 from J; bases not matched to a gene: 8. The CDR3 is 15 amino acids.

The rearrangement uses TRBV27 and TRBJ2-1; D is possibly TRBD1 (5 bases). Germline CDR1 MNHEY, CDR2 SMNVEV (reference sequence). V lost 4 bases and J 3 bases, leaving 13 bases between the germline ends. The CDR3 has 15 residues. In nucleotides, the CDR3 is TGTGCCAGCAGTTCCCCGACAGCCTTCTACAATGAGCAGTTCTTC. It is translated as CASSSPTAFYNEQFF.

In this sample, this clone turned up a few times. This sequence joins TRBV11-2 and TRBJ2-7, with 9 bases that match TRBD1. The CDR3 loop spans 15 amino acids. Germline-derived CDR1 and CDR2 are SGHAT and FQNNGV. The V gene end was trimmed by 5 bases and the J gene end by 5 bases; junction bases not matched to a gene: 10. CDR3 DNA sequence: TGTGCCAGCAGCATAAGGGGAACAGGGGGCGACGAGCAGTACTTC. This gives the protein CASSIRGTGGDEQYF.

The chain links TRBV7-9 to TRBJ2-7; D is undetermined. The germline gives CDR1 SEHNR, CDR2 FQNEAQ (reference sequence). V was pared by 8 bases and J by 6 bases, with 11 bases between. This CDR3 spans 11 amino acids. The CDR3 sequence: CASGEGLEQYF. The DNA of the CDR3 is TGTGCCAGCGGTGAAGGCCTCGAGCAGTACTTC.

The genes are TRBV6-5 and TRBJ1-1; D is ambiguous. The CDR3 extends over 15 amino acids. Per germline, CDR1 MNHEY and CDR2 SVGAGI. V was shortened by 6 bases and J by 0 bases, with 14 bases between the two germline ends. The CDR3 nucleotides read TGTGCCAGCAGCCCCCGAGAGCTTATGAACACTGAAGCTTTCTTT. It translates to CASSPRELMNTEAFF.

The chain carries TRBV10-1 and TRBJ1-1, with TRBD1 as a possible D gene (5 bases). Germline V gene sequence: CDR1 WNHNN, CDR2 SYGVQD (reference sequence). The CDR3 covers 12 residues. V dropped 8 bases and J dropped 4 bases, with 11 bases sitting between them. CDR3 DNA sequence: TGCGCCAGCTCCGGGGGACGCACTGAAGCTTTCTTT. Translated: CASSGGRTEAFF.

This rearrangement joins TRBV11-2 to TRBJ2-2; no clear D. In germline, CDR1 is SGHAT, CDR2 FQNNGV. V was trimmed by 4 bases and J by 5 bases, leaving 8 bases between them. This CDR3 is built from 13 residues. The CDR3 sequence is CASSSPGTGELFF. The CDR3 region has the DNA TGTGCCAGCAGCTCCCCCGGGACCGGGGAGCTGTTTTTT.

The rearrangement joins TRBV18 to TRBJ1-2; 9 nucleotides agree with TRBD1. The germline V gene encodes CDR1 KGHSH and CDR2 LQKENI. The V and J ends lost 3 bases and 3 bases, in that order; junction bases with no gene match: 2. CDR3 length: 14 residues. The CDR3, as DNA: TGTGCCAGCTCACCCAGGGACAGGGACTATGGCTACACCTTC. Amino acid sequence: CASSPRDRDYGYTF.